The sample holds many counts of the clone carrying this TCR beta chain. The antigen remains unidentified. The data belong to a study of breast tumors, draining lymph nodes, adjacent tissues. The lymph nodes were axillary draining lymph nodes from breast cancer patients. TCRdb independently ran MiXCR on the multiplex PCR reads; one entry per CDR3 protein. The table has about 130,000 distinct CDR3 sequences, about 20% seen once. Study conclusions and caveats: The lymph node origin of tumor T cells was framed as consistent with a hypothesis, not demonstrated. Compared with lymph nodes, tumors were less diverse; compared with nontumor tissue, more. Tumor and nontumor repertoires were significantly more similar in luminal-like than in basal-like breast cancer. Most tumor T cells seemingly derive from lymph node, then expand in tumor.

This sequence was found in a female donor with breast cancer. Some clones in this sample may be carry-over from other donors' samples. The source material was axillary lymph node tissue.

CDR3 bases: TGCAGTGCTAGAGAGAGGGGACAGGTCCTGTACGGCTACACCTTC. It specifies CSARERGQVLYGYTF. V and J are TRBV20-1 and TRBJ1-2; 8 positions agree with TRBD1. The junction had 11 bases not matched to a gene; V was cut back by 0 bases and J by 8 bases. Germline V gene data show CDR1 as DFQATT and CDR2 as SNEGSKA (reference sequence). CDR3 length equals 15 residues.